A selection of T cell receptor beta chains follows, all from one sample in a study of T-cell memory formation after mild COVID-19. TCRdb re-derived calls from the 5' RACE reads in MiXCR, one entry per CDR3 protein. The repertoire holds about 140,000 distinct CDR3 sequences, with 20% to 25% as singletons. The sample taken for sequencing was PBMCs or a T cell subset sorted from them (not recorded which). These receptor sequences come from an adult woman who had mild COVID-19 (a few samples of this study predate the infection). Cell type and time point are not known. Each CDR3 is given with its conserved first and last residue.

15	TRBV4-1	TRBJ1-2	CASSQARPGVYGYTF
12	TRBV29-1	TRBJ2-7	CSVESDPYEQYF
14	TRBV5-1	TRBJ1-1	CASSLVGGSTEAFF
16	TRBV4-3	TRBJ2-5	CASSQDRVGGVKTQYF
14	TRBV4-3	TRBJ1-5	CASSQDNRDQPQHF
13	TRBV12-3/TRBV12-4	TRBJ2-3	CASSGGWGQTQYF
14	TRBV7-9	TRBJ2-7	CASSLTTLGDEQYF
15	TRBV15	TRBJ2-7	CATSREGTSLGEQYF
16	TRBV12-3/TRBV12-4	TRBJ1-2	CASSPYDTTGNYGYTF
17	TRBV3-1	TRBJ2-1	CASSQGSVATPYNEQFF
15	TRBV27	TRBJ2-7	CASSLSGGGAYEQYF
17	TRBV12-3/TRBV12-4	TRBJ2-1	CASSLAAGVFSYNEQFF
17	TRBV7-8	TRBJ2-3	CASSDPMGGYSTDTQYF
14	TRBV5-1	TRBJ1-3	CASSLDLSGNTIYF
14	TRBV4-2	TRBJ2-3	CASSASEGTDTQYF
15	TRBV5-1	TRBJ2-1	CASSPGTSGSYEQFF
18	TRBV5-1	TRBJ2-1	CASSQYDRTLSSYNEQFF
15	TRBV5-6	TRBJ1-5	CASSLRRRSNQPQHF
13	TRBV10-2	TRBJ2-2	CATGQGFTGELFF
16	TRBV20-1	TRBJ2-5	CSARPISGLGQETQYF
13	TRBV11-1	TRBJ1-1	CASSLGAPYEAFF
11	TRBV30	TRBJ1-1	CAWRWPYEAFF
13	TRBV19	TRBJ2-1	CASSPSTSGEQFF
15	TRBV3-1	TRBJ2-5	CASSRRQGREETQYF
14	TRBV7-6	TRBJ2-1	CASASSHSYNEQFF
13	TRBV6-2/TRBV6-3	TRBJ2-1	CASRVENHNEQFF
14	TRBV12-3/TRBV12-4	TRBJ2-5	CASSLILAGETQYF
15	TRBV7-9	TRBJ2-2	CASRLQGASTGELFF
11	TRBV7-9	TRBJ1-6	CASSFNSPLHF
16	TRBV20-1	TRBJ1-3	CSARASAGTGRNTIYF
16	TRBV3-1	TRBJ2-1	CASSQGTSGSYNEQFF
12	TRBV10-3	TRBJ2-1	CAISNTANEQFF
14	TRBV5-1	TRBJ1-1	CASSLGPVFGEAFF
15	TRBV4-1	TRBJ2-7	CASSLSSGFGYEQYF
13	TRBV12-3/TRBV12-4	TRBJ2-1	CASSPRGRTKQFF